Each of the 25 T cell receptor beta chains below was sequenced from the same sample in a study of identical twins. TCRdb fed the 5' RACE reads into MiXCR, producing one record per CDR3 protein. The table has 460,000 or so distinct CDR3 sequences, 14% seen once. The sample was also linked to a second study, of yellow fever vaccine responses in identical twins.

The sequenced material came from CD4+ T cells sorted from blood. The receptors come from a woman aged 18 to 35 in good health.

This clonotype was counted a few times. The gene calls are TRBV5-1 and TRBJ2-1; 7 bases are a match to TRBD2. Germline V gives CDR1 SGHRS, CDR2 YFSETQ. V lost 2 bases and J lost 3; bases outside the gene matches: 11. This CDR3 has 17 amino acids. DNA for the CDR3: TGCGCCAGCAGCTTCCGTATTGGGGGGGGTTTCTACAATGAGCAGTTCTTC. Protein sequence: CASSFRIGGGFYNEQFF.

This chain uses TRBV2 with TRBJ2-3; 7 positions agree with TRBD2. This CDR3 is 15 amino acids long. V lost 6 bases and J lost 1; bases outside the gene matches: 7. Per germline, CDR1 SNHLY and CDR2 FYNNEI. In nucleotides, the CDR3 is TGTGCCAGCAGCGTCAGCGGACTAGGCACAGATACGCAGTATTTT. Protein product: CASSVSGLGTDTQYF.

This clonotype has at least ten counts. V and J are TRBV29-1 and TRBJ1-1; 10 bases are shared with TRBD1. CDR1 and CDR2 from the germline V gene are SQVTM and ANQGSEA. Trimming cost V 3 bases and J 0 bases; bases outside gene matches: 7. The CDR3 is 16 residues long. For the CDR3, the DNA is TGCAGCGTTGACGTCCCGGGACAGGGGATGAACACTGAAGCTTTCTTT. This sequence encodes CSVDVPGQGMNTEAFF.

This clonotype has a handful of counts. The chain recombines TRBV11-3 with TRBJ2-3; D unresolved. The V gene lost 5 bases and the J gene lost 8 bases, with 14 bases spanning the gap. CDR1 is SGHNT and CDR2 is YENEEA in the germline V gene. There are 13 residues in the CDR3. CDR3 bases: TGTGCCAGCAGCCCATCATCGGTATCTACGCAGTATTTT. The encoded protein is CASSPSSVSTQYF.

CDR3 loop: CASSQAGLNEKLFF. The CDR3, as DNA: TGTGCCAGCAGCCAAGCTGGGCTTAATGAAAAACTGTTTTTT. The chain links TRBV3-1 to TRBJ1-4; unclear D gene. Germline V gives CDR1 LGHDT, CDR2 YNNKEL (reference sequence). The CDR3 spans 14 residues. Between the trimmed V and J ends, which lost 1 base and 4 bases, there was a span of 7 bases.

The chain has TRBV3-1 and TRBJ2-7; 10 nucleotides match TRBD1. Germline lookup yields CDR1 LGHDT and CDR2 YNNKEL (reference sequence). The CDR3 runs 14 residues. The V segment lost 2 bases and the J segment 6 bases; nucleotides outside the gene matches: 4. The CDR3 DNA follows: TGTGCCAGCAGCCAATCGGGACAGGGGTCCGAGCAGTACTTC. As protein: CASSQSGQGSEQYF.

V usage is TRBV18 and J usage is TRBJ1-5; D not certain. This CDR3 is built from 13 residues. CDR1 and CDR2 from the germline V gene are KGHSH and LQKENI. Trimming pared 3 bases from V and 4 bases from J, leaving 7 bases between. For the CDR3, the DNA is TGTGCCAGCTCACCCGAAATGAATCAGCCCCAGCATTTT. It specifies CASSPEMNQPQHF.

This clonotype turned up a few times. CDR3 sequence reads: CASSAGPKFSPLKNIQYF. The DNA for the CDR3 is TGTGCCAGCAGTGCAGGACCCAAATTTTCCCCCCTCAAAAACATTCAGTACTTC. This chain links TRBV6-2 or TRBV6-3 with TRBJ2-4; no clear D gene. Germline loops: CDR1 MNHEY, CDR2 SVGEGT. CDR3 length: 18 amino acids. V was clipped by 5 bases and J by 3 bases, with 23 bases between them.

This chain uses TRBV4-2 with TRBJ2-3; TRBD2 matches 8 bases. The CDR3 loop spans 15 amino acids. In germline, CDR1 is LGHNA, CDR2 YNFKEQ. V was clipped by 1 base and J by 0 bases; unmatched bases: 0. The CDR3 DNA reads as TGTGCCAGCAGCCAAGTAGCGGGGAGCACAGATACGCAGTATTTT. The encoded protein is CASSQVAGSTDTQYF.

The rearrangement joins TRBV12-3 or TRBV12-4 to TRBJ1-2, with 7 nucleotides matching TRBD1. CDR3 length: 12 residues. V gave up 4 bases and J gave up 13 bases; unmatched junction bases: 9. CDR3 sequence reads: CASSSGQAYFTF. The CDR3 nucleotides are TGTGCCAGCAGTTCAGGACAGGCGTACTTCACCTTC.

This clonotype was seen ten or more times. The chain joins TRBV4-3 to TRBJ2-1; D gene ambiguous. This CDR3 spans 15 amino acids. Between the trimmed V and J ends, which lost 0 bases and 1 base, there was a span of 7 bases. CDR1 and CDR2 (germline): LGHNA, YSLEER. CDR3 amino acids: CASSQEGQSYNEQFF. CDR3 sequence (DNA): TGCGCCAGCAGCCAAGAGGGTCAGTCCTACAATGAGCAGTTCTTC.

The rearrangement links TRBV5-1 to TRBJ2-3; 8 bases align to TRBD2. The germline gives CDR1 SGHRS, CDR2 YFSETQ. The ends lost 5 bases at V and 5 bases at J; junction bases unmatched: 10. The CDR3 consists of 15 residues. The CDR3 DNA reads as TGCGCCAGCAGGCCCACGGGGGGGAGTGAAGATACGCAGTATTTT. Translated, it gives CASRPTGGSEDTQYF.

A few counts support this clonotype. The chain has TRBV5-1 and TRBJ2-5; a possible D gene is TRBD1 (6 bases). The ends were cut back, 3 bases at V and 0 bases at J, with 15 bases in the middle. Looked up from germline, CDR1 is SGHRS and CDR2 is YFSETQ. This CDR3 has 16 amino acids. The CDR3: CASSSQGIGYQETQYF. DNA of the CDR3: TGCGCCAGCAGCTCACAGGGAATAGGGTACCAAGAGACCCAGTACTTC.

This rearrangement joins TRBV4-3 to TRBJ2-7, with D possibly TRBD2 on 5 matching bases. Trimming removed 3 bases from V and 2 bases from J, with 11 bases in between. The CDR3 runs to 14 residues. Germline-derived CDR1 and CDR2 are LGHNA and YSLEER. The DNA for the CDR3 is TGCGCCAGCAGCCAGTTGGACGGGGCCTACGAGCAGTACTTC. Its protein is CASSQLDGAYEQYF.

The chain has TRBV3-1 and TRBJ1-4; D is ambiguous. The CDR3 has 12 residues. The V gene's germline CDR1 is LGHDT and CDR2 YNNKEL (reference sequence). Between the trimmed V and J ends, which lost 4 bases and 6 bases, there was a span of 6 bases. The CDR3 DNA reads TGTGCCAGCAGCCGGAGAGATGAAAAACTGTTTTTT. This codes for CASSRRDEKLFF.

At least ten counts were recorded for this clonotype. The V gene is TRBV20-1, the J gene TRBJ1-6; 9 nucleotides line up with TRBD1. CDR3 length: 15 residues. CDR1 DFQATT and CDR2 SNEGSKA come from the germline V gene (reference sequence). After removal of 1 base from V and 4 bases from J, the junction contained 2 bases not matched to a gene. The CDR3: CSARGGQGYNSPLHF. DNA for the CDR3: TGCAGTGCTAGAGGGGGACAGGGTTATAATTCACCCCTCCACTTT.

This clonotype occurred a few times. The gene calls are TRBV29-1 and TRBJ2-7, with D unresolved. In germline, CDR1 is SQVTM, CDR2 ANQGSEA. The V end was cut by 1 base, the J end by 7 bases, with 17 bases between. This CDR3 has 14 amino acids. This CDR3 reads CSVEAQPPGKEQYF. The CDR3 nucleotides read TGCAGCGTTGAAGCCCAACCACCGGGTAAAGAGCAGTACTTC.

V and J are TRBV5-1 and TRBJ2-5; 10 bases are a match to TRBD2. V lost 4 bases, J lost 7 bases, and 13 bases stayed unmatched. CDR1 and CDR2 from the germline V gene are SGHRS and YFSETQ. The CDR3 contains 16 residues. This CDR3 is CASSIERGGDFGTQYF. CDR3 bases: TGCGCCAGCAGCATTGAGCGGGGGGGCGACTTTGGGACCCAGTACTTC.

This clonotype was seen a handful of times. The V and J genes are TRBV6-2 or TRBV6-3 and TRBJ2-2; D gene uncertain. V shed 1 base and J shed 7 bases, with 7 bases lying between them. Germline V gives CDR1 MNHEY, CDR2 SVGEGT. The CDR3 covers 13 residues. In DNA, the CDR3 is TGTGCCAGCAGTTACTTTGCTGTCGGGGAGCTGTTTTTT. Translated: CASSYFAVGELFF.

This clonotype was counted between two and nine times. V is TRBV5-1 and J is TRBJ2-7; D unclear. The CDR3 sequence is 14 residues long. V was shortened by 4 bases and J by 1 base, with 12 bases between the two germline ends. CDR1 SGHRS and CDR2 YFSETQ come from the germline V gene. CDR3 DNA: TGCGCCAGCAGCACAACCCACACATCCTACGAGCAGTACTTC. Amino acid sequence: CASSTTHTSYEQYF.

This clonotype was seen a few times. The rearrangement joins TRBV12-5 to TRBJ2-1; 7 bases align to TRBD1. This CDR3 is built from 21 residues. Germline lookup yields CDR1 LGHNT and CDR2 FRNRAP. V was pared by 0 bases and J by 5 bases, with 22 bases of the junction left unmatched. The CDR3 protein is CASGLVRGEGTVLPLNNEQFF. Here the CDR3 DNA reads TGTGCTAGTGGTTTGGTACGAGGAGAGGGGACAGTCCTACCCTTGAACAATGAGCAGTTCTTC.

V is TRBV7-2 and J is TRBJ2-5, with 9 bases lining up with TRBD2. V lost 1 base and J lost 4; bases outside the gene matches: 4. This CDR3 comprises 15 residues. Germline assignment: CDR1 SGHTA and CDR2 FQGNSA. CDR3 region: CASSLGGRAIETQYF. The CDR3 nucleotides are TGTGCCAGCAGCTTAGGCGGGAGGGCCATAGAGACCCAGTACTTC.

This chain connects TRBV20-1 to TRBJ2-1; 12 bases match TRBD2. CDR3 length: 17 amino acids. The germline V gene encodes CDR1 DFQATT and CDR2 SNEGSKA (reference sequence). The V and J ends lost 0 bases and 9 bases, in that order; junction bases with no gene match: 12. CDR3 coding DNA: TGCAGTGCTAGAGATGCCCTACTAGCGGGAGGAGTATTTGAGCAGTTCTTC. Translating it yields CSARDALLAGGVFEQFF.

Many counts were recorded for this clonotype. The chain is built from TRBV11-2 and TRBJ1-6, with no clear D. Per the germline V gene, CDR1 is SGHAT and CDR2 is FQNNGV. The V end was cut by 4 bases, the J end by 10 bases, with 20 bases between. The CDR3 contains 16 residues. The CDR3 protein is CASSSVLGLWRSPLHF. CDR3 DNA: TGTGCCAGCAGCTCAGTACTAGGGCTTTGGCGGTCACCCCTCCACTTT. Together with reference TRBV11-2 and TRBJ1-6, the CDR3 gives the full variable domain: EAGVAQSPRYKIIEKRQSVAFWCNPISGHATLYWYQQILGQGPKLLIQFQNNGVVDDSQLPKDRFSAERLKGVDSTLKIQPAKLEDSAVYLCASSSVLGLWRSPLHFGNGTRLTVT.

This clonotype was observed at least ten times. This sequence joins TRBV5-8 and TRBJ1-2; TRBD1 matches at 7 bases. The junction had 2 bases not matched to a gene; V was cut back by 2 bases and J by 4 bases. The CDR3 spans 13 residues. CDR1 and CDR2 from the germline V gene are SGHTS and YDEGEE. The CDR3 region has the DNA TGTGCCAGCAGCTTCGACAGGGTCTATGGCTACACCTTC. Protein: CASSFDRVYGYTF.